Listed below are T cell receptor beta chains from one sample, sequenced in a study of blood T cell repertoires in COVID-19. The data were produced by immunoSEQ multiplex PCR, yet TCRdb's version contains in-frame clones alone and is incomplete. The sample shows over 55,000 clones, approximately 87% of them seen only once. The specimen was peripheral blood. The receptors stem from a man in his fifties with active COVID-19. Both conserved end residues are part of each CDR3. The D gene is left open where the match is weak.

v_gene	j_gene	d_gene	CDR3aa
TRBV28	TRBJ2-5	TRBD2	CASSFGREWETQYF
TRBV7-9	TRBJ1-2	.	CASSVETPASGYTF
TRBV27	TRBJ1-2	TRBD1	CASSTRDRGVGGYTF
TRBV6-1	TRBJ1-5	.	CASSERGMVQPQHF
TRBV5-1	TRBJ2-3	.	CASSLASVSDTDTQYF
TRBV7-3	TRBJ2-3	TRBD2	CASSLTGAGGADTQYF
TRBV3-1/TRBV3-2	TRBJ2-5	TRBD1	CASSQTQGAGETQYF
TRBV7-2	TRBJ1-1	.	CASSLPGGHTEAFF
TRBV27	TRBJ1-2	.	CASKTGLRGGYTF
TRBV11-2	TRBJ1-2	.	CAAGPTRRYNYGYTF
TRBV28	TRBJ2-2	TRBD1	CASRATGAGELFF
TRBV19	TRBJ1-2	TRBD1	CASSTTGQGVGGYTF
TRBV28	TRBJ2-7	TRBD2	CASSFTGTSGLRAYEQYF
TRBV19	TRBJ2-5	TRBD1	CASSILGGTQYF
TRBV5-4	TRBJ2-2	TRBD2	CASSLGLAGGTGELFF
TRBV5-4	TRBJ2-5	TRBD2	CASSLGLAGDGETQYF
TRBV2	TRBJ1-2	.	CASSQDSNYGYTF
TRBV28	TRBJ2-3	TRBD2	CASSSPTATSGSADTQYF
TRBV18	TRBJ2-4	.	CASSSLGGLAKNIQYF
TRBV2	TRBJ1-5	.	CASTRVRAGVDQPQHF
TRBV4-1	TRBJ2-2	TRBD2	CASSQDQGGVTGELFF
TRBV11-2	TRBJ2-1	.	CASSLMPLAYNEQFF
TRBV5-1	TRBJ2-7	TRBD1	CASSLDRELYEQYF
TRBV28	TRBJ1-2	TRBD1	CASSSLDRERDRYTF
TRBV30	TRBJ1-3	.	CAWSPYSLSGNTIYF
TRBV18	TRBJ1-1	.	CASSPPERTEAFF
TRBV19	TRBJ1-1	TRBD1	CAGRDRGGTEAFF
TRBV7-2	TRBJ1-1	.	CASSLAPTGNTEAFF
TRBV11-1	TRBJ2-2	TRBD1	CASSQGQGGTGELFF
TRBV7-8	TRBJ2-1	TRBD2	CASSHKREVGNEQFF
TRBV4-1	TRBJ2-1	TRBD2	CASSQQTSGDYNEQFF
TRBV19	TRBJ1-2	.	CASSLGVGRTNYGYTF
TRBV5-1	TRBJ1-4	.	CASTFGGLGRATNEKLFF